Below, 5 T cell receptor beta chains from the same sample are listed, as sequenced in a study of T cell responses to AZD1222 COVID-19 vaccine. Data came from immunoSEQ multiplex PCR; TCRdb stores just in-frame clones and leaves some out. This sample has some 90,000 clones, with 88% found just once. Sample: peripheral blood, taken on day 0 of AZD1222 vaccination. The receptors here all came from an adult in good health.

This clone was detected only once. The chain is built from TRBV7-9 and TRBJ1-6, with unresolved D. V was shortened by 0 bases and J by 10 bases, with 7 bases between the two germline ends. From germline, CDR1 is SEHNR and CDR2 FQNEAQ (reference sequence). The CDR3 covers 13 residues. The CDR3 sequence: CASSLAGESPLHF. For the CDR3, the DNA is TGTGCCAGCAGCTTAGCGGGTGAATCACCCCTCCACTTT.

The J gene is TRBJ1-1, the V gene TRBV5-1; 11 nucleotides agree with TRBD1. The junction had 10 bases not matched to a gene; V was cut back by 4 bases and J by 2 bases. In germline, CDR1 is SGHRS, CDR2 YFSETQ. The CDR3 runs to 17 residues. The CDR3 bases are TGCGCCAGCAGCCCCCTGGACAGGGGGCCTGTAAACACTGAAGCTTTCTTT. This encodes CASSPLDRGPVNTEAFF.

The rearrangement uses TRBV19 and TRBJ2-6; possibly TRBD2 for D (6 bases). This CDR3 is 17 amino acids long. The germline V gene has CDR1 LNHDA and CDR2 SQIVND (reference sequence). Trimming left V 6 bases short and J 1 base short, with 16 bases between. CDR3 DNA sequence: TGTGCCAGTAGAGCGGGTAGTGTAGGTTCTGGGGCCAACGTCCTGACTTTC. Its translation is CASRAGSVGSGANVLTF.

The genes are TRBV6-2 or TRBV6-3 and TRBJ2-3; D is unresolved. The length of the CDR3 is 12 residues. Looked up from germline, CDR1 is MNHEY and CDR2 is SVGEGT. V lost 4 bases to trimming and J lost 6 bases, with 8 bases between them. The CDR3 nucleotides read TGTGCCAGCAGTTCACTCGGGGATACGCAGTATTTT. Translated: CASSSLGDTQYF.

This clone has a single count. This chain uses TRBV7-3 with TRBJ2-6, with 7 bases lining up with TRBD1. The V segment lost 5 bases and the J segment 4 bases; nucleotides outside the gene matches: 5. In germline, CDR1 is SGHTA, CDR2 FQGTGA. The CDR3 spans 15 residues. CDR3 in amino acids: CASSLDRVGANVLTF. The CDR3 DNA sequence: TGTGCCAGCAGCCTAGACAGGGTCGGGGCCAACGTCCTGACTTTC. The full variable domain, in which reference TRBV7-3 and TRBJ2-6 provide the parts outside the CDR3, is GAGVSQTPSNKVTEKGKYVELRCDPISGHTALYWYRQSLGQGPEFLIYFQGTGAADDSGLPNDRFFAVRPEGSVSTLKIQRTERGDSAVYLCASSLDRVGANVLTFGAGSRLTVL.